The entry below gives a single TCR beta chain sequence along with its context. What it binds is not known. This sample is drawn from a study of cytomegalovirus exposure and HLA in healthy donors. Study conclusions and caveats: Cytomegalovirus-associated status was assigned to 150 or so TCR beta chains. Researchers had no immune exposure information except CMV serostatus available. It is likely that the observed cluster of highly shared sequence variants was a sequencing artifact. Previously analyzed data showed that most TCR beta V segments were productive at a frequency of about 90% or about 30%.

The study ran its PCR with 60 Vbeta and 13 Jbeta primers. The assay was immunoSEQ multiplex PCR, and TCRdb's table has in-frame clones only and misses some. In the table there are about 110,000 clones, approximately 83% of which are singletons. The V end lost 5 bases, the J end lost 5 bases, and 16 bases lay between the germline ends. This CDR3 is 14 amino acids long. Germline V CDR1 and CDR2: SGHNT, YYREEE (reference sequence). Sequencing was performed on PBMCs. The chain joins TRBV5-4 to TRBJ2-5; a weak D match, TRBD2 (5 bases). The TCR sequence derives from a middle-aged man in good health and CMV-seronegative. DNA of the CDR3: TGTGCCAGCAGTCAAAGCGGAGCGGTGGAGACCCAGTACTTC. The encoded protein is CASSQSGAVETQYF. The whole variable domain, filled in from reference TRBV5-4 and TRBJ2-5, reads ETGVTQSPTHLIKTRGQQVTLRCSSQSGHNTVSWYQQALGQGPQFIFQYYREEENGRGNFPPRFSGLQFPNYSSELNVNALELDDSALYLCASSQSGAVETQYFGPGTRLLVL.